The clone carrying this TCR beta chain was recorded only once. The data stem from a study of blood T cell repertoires in COVID-19. Study-level information: Sites across the United States, Italy and Spain contributed samples from acute and convalescent COVID-19.

In the original analysis: Reference gene primer amplification gave nucleated cell count estimates. The data were produced by immunoSEQ multiplex PCR, yet TCRdb's version contains in-frame clones alone and is incomplete. V and J calls and clone size are as listed in that table; D and trimming were resolved from the DNA. Of 330,000 or so clones in the sample, 88% were seen once. Participants' reported clinical history set cohort assignment. CDR3 length: 17 residues. Looked up from germline, CDR1 is MGHRA and CDR2 is YSYEKL. Trimming cost V 5 bases and J 4 bases, with 24 bases left between them. The chain joins TRBV4-1 to TRBJ2-7; possibly TRBD2 for D (6 bases). This TCR came from a man aged 25 to 40 who had recovered from COVID-19. Input material: PBMCs or T cells enriched from blood (not recorded which). The CDR3 region is CASSSLASGLNKYEQYF. The CDR3 bases are TGCGCCAGCAGCTCGTTAGCCTCGGGACTCAACAAATACGAGCAGTACTTC.